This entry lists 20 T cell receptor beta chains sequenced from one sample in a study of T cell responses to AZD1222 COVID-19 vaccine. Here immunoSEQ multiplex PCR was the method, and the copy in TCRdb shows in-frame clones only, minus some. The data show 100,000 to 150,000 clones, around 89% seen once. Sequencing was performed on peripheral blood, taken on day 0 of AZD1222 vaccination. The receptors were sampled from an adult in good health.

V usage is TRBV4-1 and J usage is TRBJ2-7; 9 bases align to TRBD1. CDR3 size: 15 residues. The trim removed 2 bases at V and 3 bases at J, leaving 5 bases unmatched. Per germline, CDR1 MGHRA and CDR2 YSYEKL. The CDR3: CASSQTRDRVYEQYF. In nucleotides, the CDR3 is TGCGCCAGCAGCCAAACACGGGACAGGGTCTACGAGCAGTACTTC.

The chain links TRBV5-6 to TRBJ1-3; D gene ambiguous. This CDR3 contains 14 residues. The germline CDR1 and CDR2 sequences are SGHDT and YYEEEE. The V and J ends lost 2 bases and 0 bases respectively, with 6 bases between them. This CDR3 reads CASSFGHSGNTIYF. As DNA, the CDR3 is TGTGCCAGCAGCTTCGGTCACTCTGGAAACACCATATATTTT.

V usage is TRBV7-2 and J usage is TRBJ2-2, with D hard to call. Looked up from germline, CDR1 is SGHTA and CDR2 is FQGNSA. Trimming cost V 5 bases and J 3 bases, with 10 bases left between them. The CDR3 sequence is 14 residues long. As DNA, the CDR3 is TGTGCCAGCAGCCCTGGAATTTACACCGGGGAGCTGTTTTTT. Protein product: CASSPGIYTGELFF.

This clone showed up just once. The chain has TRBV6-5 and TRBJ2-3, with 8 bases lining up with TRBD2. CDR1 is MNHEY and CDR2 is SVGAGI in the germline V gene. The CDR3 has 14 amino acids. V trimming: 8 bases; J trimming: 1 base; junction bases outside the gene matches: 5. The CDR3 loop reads CASASGRGTDTQYF. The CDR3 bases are TGTGCCAGCGCCAGCGGGAGAGGCACAGATACGCAGTATTTT.

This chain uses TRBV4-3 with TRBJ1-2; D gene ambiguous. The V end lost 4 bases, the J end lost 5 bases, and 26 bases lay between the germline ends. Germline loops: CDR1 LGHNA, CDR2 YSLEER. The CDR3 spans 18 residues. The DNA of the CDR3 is TGCGCCAGCAGCCGGAGTATTGGGCTACCGGGCCTGGAGTATGGCTACACCTTC. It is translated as CASSRSIGLPGLEYGYTF.

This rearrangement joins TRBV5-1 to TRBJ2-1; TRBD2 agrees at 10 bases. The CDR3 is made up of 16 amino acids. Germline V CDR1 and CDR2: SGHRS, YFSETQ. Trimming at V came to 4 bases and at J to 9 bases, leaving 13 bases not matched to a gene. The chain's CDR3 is CASSPQTSGSISEQFF. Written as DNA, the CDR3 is TGCGCCAGCAGCCCCCAGACTAGCGGGTCAATCAGTGAGCAGTTCTTC.

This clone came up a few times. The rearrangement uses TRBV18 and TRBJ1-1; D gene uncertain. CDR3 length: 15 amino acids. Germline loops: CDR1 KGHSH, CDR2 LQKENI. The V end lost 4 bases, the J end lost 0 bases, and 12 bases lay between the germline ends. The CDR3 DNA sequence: TGTGCCAGCTCACAAGATCTAGGGATGAACACTGAAGCTTTCTTT. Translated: CASSQDLGMNTEAFF.

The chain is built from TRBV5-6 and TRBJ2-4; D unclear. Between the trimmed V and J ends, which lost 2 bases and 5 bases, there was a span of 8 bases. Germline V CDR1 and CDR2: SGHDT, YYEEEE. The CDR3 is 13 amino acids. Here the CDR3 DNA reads TGTGCCAGCAGCTTCATCCAAGAAAACATTCAGTACTTC. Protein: CASSFIQENIQYF.

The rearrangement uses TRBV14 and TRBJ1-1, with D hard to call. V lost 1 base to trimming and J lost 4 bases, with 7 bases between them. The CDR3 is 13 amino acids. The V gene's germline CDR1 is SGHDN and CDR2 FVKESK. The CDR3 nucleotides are TGTGCCAGCAGCCAAGTTTCCCGCACTGAAGCTTTCTTT. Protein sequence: CASSQVSRTEAFF. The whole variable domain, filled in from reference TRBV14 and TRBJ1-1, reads EAGVTQFPSHSVIEKGQTVTLRCDPISGHDNLYWYRRVMGKEIKFLLHFVKESKQDESGMPNNRFLAERTGGTYSTLKVQPAELEDSGVYFCASSQVSRTEAFFGQGTRLTVV.

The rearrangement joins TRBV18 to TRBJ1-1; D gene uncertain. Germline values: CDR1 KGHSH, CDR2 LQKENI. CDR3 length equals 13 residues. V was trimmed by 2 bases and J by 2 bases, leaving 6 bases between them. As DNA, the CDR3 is TGTGCCAGCTCACCAGGGGTTAACACTGAAGCTTTCTTT. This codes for CASSPGVNTEAFF.

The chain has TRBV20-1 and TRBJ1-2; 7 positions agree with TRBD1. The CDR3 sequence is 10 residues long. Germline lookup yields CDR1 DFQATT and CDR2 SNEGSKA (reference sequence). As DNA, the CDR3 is TGCGCCCAGGGGGTAAACGGCTACACCTTC. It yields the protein CAQGVNGYTF.

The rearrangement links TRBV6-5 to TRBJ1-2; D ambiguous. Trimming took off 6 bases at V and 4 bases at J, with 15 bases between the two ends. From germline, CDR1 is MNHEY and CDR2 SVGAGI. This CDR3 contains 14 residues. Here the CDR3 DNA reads TGTGCCAGCAGCTCTAGCCCGGGGAGCTATGGCTACACCTTC. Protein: CASSSSPGSYGYTF.

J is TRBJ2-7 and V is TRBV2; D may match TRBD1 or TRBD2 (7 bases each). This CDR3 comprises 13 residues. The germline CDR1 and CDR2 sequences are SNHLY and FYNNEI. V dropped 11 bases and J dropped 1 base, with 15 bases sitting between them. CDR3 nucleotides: TGTGCCGGGAGGGACAGTTTTTCCTACGAGCAGTACTTC. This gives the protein CAGRDSFSYEQYF.

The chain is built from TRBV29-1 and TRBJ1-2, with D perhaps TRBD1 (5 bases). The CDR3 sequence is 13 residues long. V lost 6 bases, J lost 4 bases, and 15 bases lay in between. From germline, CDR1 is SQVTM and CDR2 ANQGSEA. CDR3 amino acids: CSVTSAGLYGYTF. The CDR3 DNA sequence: TGCAGCGTCACTTCGGCGGGACTCTATGGCTACACCTTC.

CDR3 in amino acids: CASSPTGRMNTEAFF. CDR3 in DNA: TGTGCCAGCAGCCCAACGGGACGGATGAACACTGAAGCTTTCTTT. This chain connects TRBV7-3 to TRBJ1-1; D is possibly TRBD1 (5 bases). Germline V CDR1 and CDR2: SGHTA, FQGTGA. V lost 5 bases, J lost 0 bases, and 13 bases lay in between. This CDR3 is 15 amino acids long.

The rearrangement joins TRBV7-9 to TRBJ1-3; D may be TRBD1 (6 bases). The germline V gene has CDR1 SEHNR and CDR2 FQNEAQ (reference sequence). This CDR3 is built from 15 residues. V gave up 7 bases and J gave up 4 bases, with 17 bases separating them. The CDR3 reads CASTIFRQGGNTIYF. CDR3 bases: TGTGCCAGCACGATCTTTCGGCAGGGGGGAAACACCATATATTTT.

CDR3 amino acids: CASSQGRLNMNTGELFF. The CDR3, as DNA: TGCGCCAGCAGCCAAGGAAGACTAAACATGAACACCGGGGAGCTGTTTTTT. The chain links TRBV4-1 to TRBJ2-2, with D possibly being TRBD2 (5 bases). Trimming left V 1 base short and J 1 base short, with 13 bases between. The CDR3 sequence is 17 residues long. Looked up from germline, CDR1 is MGHRA and CDR2 is YSYEKL.

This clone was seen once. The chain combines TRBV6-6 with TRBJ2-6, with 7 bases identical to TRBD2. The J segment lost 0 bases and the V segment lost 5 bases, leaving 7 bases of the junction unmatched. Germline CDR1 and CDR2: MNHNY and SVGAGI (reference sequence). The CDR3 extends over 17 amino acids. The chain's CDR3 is CASSPGGTISGANVLTF. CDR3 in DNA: TGTGCCAGCAGTCCCGGCGGGACTATCTCTGGGGCCAACGTCCTGACTTTC.

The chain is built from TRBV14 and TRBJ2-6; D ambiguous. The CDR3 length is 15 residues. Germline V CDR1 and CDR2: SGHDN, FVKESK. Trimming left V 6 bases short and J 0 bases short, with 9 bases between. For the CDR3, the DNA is TGTGCCAGCAGAACCGCAGGCTCTGGGGCCAACGTCCTGACTTTC. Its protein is CASRTAGSGANVLTF.

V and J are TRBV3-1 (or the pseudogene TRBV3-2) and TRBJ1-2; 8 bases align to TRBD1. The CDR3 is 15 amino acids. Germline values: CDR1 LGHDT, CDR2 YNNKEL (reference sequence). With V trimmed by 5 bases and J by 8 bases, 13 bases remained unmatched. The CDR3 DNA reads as TGTGCCAGCAGCTTAACCGAGCAGGGGGCTAACGGCTACACCTTC. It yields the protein CASSLTEQGANGYTF.